The rows below give T cell receptor beta chains drawn from one sample of a study of shared clonotypes between healthy human individuals. TCRdb's copy holds only in-frame clones and misses some; the assay was immunoSEQ multiplex PCR. In the table there are 760,000 or so clones, approximately 96% of which are singletons. Specimen: naive CD8+ T cells sorted from blood. These receptors were collected from a man aged 30-40 years in good health. Each CDR3 is given with its conserved first and last residue. The D gene is left open where the match is weak. Only some rows state a clone size, as once, few, many or a class for expanded clones.

v_call: TRBV30; clone_size: NA; j_call: TRBJ2-7; d_call: TRBD1; cdr3_aa: CAWSGGQVSSYEQYF; cdr3_nt: TGTGCCTGGAGCGGGGGACAGGTTAGCTCCTACGAGCAGTACTTC
v_call: TRBV19; clone_size: NA; j_call: TRBJ2-7; d_call: NA; cdr3_aa: CASSRAASSYEQYF; cdr3_nt: TGTGCCAGTAGTAGGGCCGCATCCTCATACGAGCAGTACTTC
v_call: TRBV4-2; clone_size: NA; j_call: TRBJ2-1; d_call: NA; cdr3_aa: CASGTNEQFF; cdr3_nt: TGTGCCAGCGGGACCAATGAGCAGTTCTTC
v_call: TRBV15; clone_size: NA; j_call: TRBJ1-5; d_call: TRBD1; cdr3_aa: CATRQGGRGHDQPQHF; cdr3_nt: TGTGCCACCAGGCAGGGGGGGAGGGGTCACGATCAGCCCCAGCATTTT
v_call: TRBV19; clone_size: NA; j_call: TRBJ1-1; d_call: TRBD1; cdr3_aa: CASSLGQGNTEAFF; cdr3_nt: TGTGCCAGTAGTCTCGGACAGGGGAACACTGAAGCTTTCTTT
v_call: TRBV11-2; clone_size: NA; j_call: TRBJ2-7; d_call: NA; cdr3_aa: CASSLYRSYEQYF; cdr3_nt: TGTGCCAGCAGCTTATATAGGAGCTACGAGCAGTACTTC
v_call: TRBV27; clone_size: NA; j_call: TRBJ1-1; d_call: NA; cdr3_aa: CASSYVKGAEAFF; cdr3_nt: TGTGCCAGCAGTTATGTCAAGGGCGCTGAAGCTTTCTTT
v_call: TRBV7-2; clone_size: NA; j_call: TRBJ2-1; d_call: NA; cdr3_aa: CASSLWEVSSLDEQFF; cdr3_nt: TGTGCCAGCAGCTTATGGGAGGTAAGCTCCCTGGATGAGCAGTTCTTC
v_call: TRBV27; clone_size: once; j_call: TRBJ1-2; d_call: NA; cdr3_aa: CASSSQGPGYGYTF; cdr3_nt: TGTGCCAGCAGTTCCCAGGGACCTGGCTATGGCTACACCTTC
v_call: TRBV5-4; clone_size: NA; j_call: TRBJ2-7; d_call: TRBD2; cdr3_aa: CASSQAGGNYEQYF; cdr3_nt: TGTGCCAGCAGTCAGGCGGGAGGCAACTACGAGCAGTACTTC
v_call: TRBV29-1; clone_size: NA; j_call: TRBJ2-1; d_call: TRBD1; cdr3_aa: CSVEDPGQGSYNEQFF; cdr3_nt: TGCAGCGTTGAAGACCCAGGACAGGGCTCATACAATGAGCAGTTCTTC
v_call: TRBV7-9; clone_size: once; j_call: TRBJ1-1; d_call: NA; cdr3_aa: CASSLELGKNTEAFF; cdr3_nt: TGTGCCAGCAGCTTAGAATTAGGCAAGAACACTGAAGCTTTCTTT
v_call: TRBV9; clone_size: NA; j_call: TRBJ2-7; d_call: NA; cdr3_aa: CASSAGAGYEQYF; cdr3_nt: TGTGCCAGCAGCGCCGGGGCAGGGTACGAGCAGTACTTC
v_call: TRBV7-6; clone_size: NA; j_call: TRBJ2-7; d_call: TRBD2; cdr3_aa: CASSWTSGSYEQYF; cdr3_nt: TGTGCCAGCAGTTGGACTAGCGGGAGTTACGAGCAGTACTTC
v_call: TRBV25-1; clone_size: NA; j_call: TRBJ2-3; d_call: NA; cdr3_aa: CASSDRTTDTQYF; cdr3_nt: TGTGCCAGCAGTGACCGGACCACAGATACGCAGTATTTT
v_call: TRBV29-1; clone_size: once; j_call: TRBJ1-2; d_call: NA; cdr3_aa: CSAGPREEKLYGYTF; cdr3_nt: TGCAGCGCCGGTCCCAGGGAGGAAAAGCTCTATGGCTACACCTTC
v_call: TRBV7-9; clone_size: once; j_call: TRBJ2-1; d_call: TRBD1; cdr3_aa: CASSPGTGYNEQFF; cdr3_nt: TGTGCCAGCAGCCCCGGGACAGGCTACAATGAGCAGTTCTTC
v_call: TRBV7-2; clone_size: NA; j_call: TRBJ2-4; d_call: TRBD1; cdr3_aa: CASTPRRDRVNIQYF; cdr3_nt: TGTGCCAGCACCCCTCGGCGGGACAGGGTGAACATTCAGTACTTC
v_call: TRBV2; clone_size: NA; j_call: TRBJ2-7; d_call: TRBD2; cdr3_aa: CASSPGWIAGSYEQYF; cdr3_nt: TGTGCCAGCAGCCCCGGGTGGATAGCGGGATCTTATGAGCAGTACTTC
v_call: TRBV27; clone_size: NA; j_call: TRBJ2-7; d_call: NA; cdr3_aa: CASSHGTRRYEQYF; cdr3_nt: TGTGCCAGCAGTCACGGGACACGGAGGTACGAGCAGTACTTC